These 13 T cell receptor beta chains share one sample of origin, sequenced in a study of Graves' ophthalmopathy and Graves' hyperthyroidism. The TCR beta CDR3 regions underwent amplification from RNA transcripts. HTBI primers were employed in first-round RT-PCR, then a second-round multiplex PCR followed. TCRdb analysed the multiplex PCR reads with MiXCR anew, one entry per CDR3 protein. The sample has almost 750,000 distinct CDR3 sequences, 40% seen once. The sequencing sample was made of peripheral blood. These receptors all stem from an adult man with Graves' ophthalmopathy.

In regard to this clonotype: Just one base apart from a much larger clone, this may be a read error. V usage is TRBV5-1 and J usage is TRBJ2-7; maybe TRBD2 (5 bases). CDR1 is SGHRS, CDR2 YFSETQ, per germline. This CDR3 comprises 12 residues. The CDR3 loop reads CASSFGNYGQYF. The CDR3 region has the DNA TGCGCCAGCAGCTTCGGGAACTACGGGCAGTACTTC.

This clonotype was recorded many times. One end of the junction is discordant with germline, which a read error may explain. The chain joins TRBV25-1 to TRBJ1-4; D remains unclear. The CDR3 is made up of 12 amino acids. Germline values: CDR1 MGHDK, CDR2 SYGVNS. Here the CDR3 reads CASSGPPGYMVF. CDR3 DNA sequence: TGTGCCAGCAGTGGCCCCCCAGGTTATATGGTTTTT.

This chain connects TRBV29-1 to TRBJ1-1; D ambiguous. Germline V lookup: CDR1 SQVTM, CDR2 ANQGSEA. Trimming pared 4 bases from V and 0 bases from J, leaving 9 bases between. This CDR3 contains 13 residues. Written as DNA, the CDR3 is TGCAGCGTTGGACACCGAATGAACACTGAAGCTTTCTTT. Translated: CSVGHRMNTEAFF.

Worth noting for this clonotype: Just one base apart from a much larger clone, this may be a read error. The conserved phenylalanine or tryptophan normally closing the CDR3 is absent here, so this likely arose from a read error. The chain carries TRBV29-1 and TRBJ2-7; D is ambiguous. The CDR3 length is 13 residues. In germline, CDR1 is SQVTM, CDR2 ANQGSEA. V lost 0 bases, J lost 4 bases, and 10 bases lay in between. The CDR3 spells CSVEDPAVYEQYL. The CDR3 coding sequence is TGCAGCGTTGAAGATCCCGCGGTGTACGAGCAGTACCTC.

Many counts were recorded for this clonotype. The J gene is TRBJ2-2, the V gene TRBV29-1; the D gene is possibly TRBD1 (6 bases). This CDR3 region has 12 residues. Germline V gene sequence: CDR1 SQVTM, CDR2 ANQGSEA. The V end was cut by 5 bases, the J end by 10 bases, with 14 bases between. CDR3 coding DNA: TGCAGCGTTCAAGCGACAGGCGAGGAGCTGTTTTTT. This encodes CSVQATGEELFF.

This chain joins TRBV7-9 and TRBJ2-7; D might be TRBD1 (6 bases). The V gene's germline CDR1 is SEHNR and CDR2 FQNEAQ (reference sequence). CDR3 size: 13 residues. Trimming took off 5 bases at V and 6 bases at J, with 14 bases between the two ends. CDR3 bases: TGTGCCAGCAGCCTCCATACAGGGTCCGAGCAGTACTTC. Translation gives CASSLHTGSEQYF.

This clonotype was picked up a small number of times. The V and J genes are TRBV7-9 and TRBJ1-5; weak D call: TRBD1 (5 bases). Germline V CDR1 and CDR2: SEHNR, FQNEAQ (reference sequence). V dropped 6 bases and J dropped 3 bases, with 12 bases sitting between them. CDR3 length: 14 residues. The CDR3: CASSFTRDNQPQHF. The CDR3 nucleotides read TGTGCCAGCAGTTTTACCAGGGACAATCAGCCCCAGCATTTT.

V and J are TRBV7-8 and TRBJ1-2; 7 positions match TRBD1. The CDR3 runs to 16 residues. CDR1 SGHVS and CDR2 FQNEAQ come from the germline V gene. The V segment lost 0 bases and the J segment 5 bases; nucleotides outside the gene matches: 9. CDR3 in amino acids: CASSLALQGEGYGYTF. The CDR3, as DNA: TGTGCCAGCAGCTTAGCGCTGCAGGGGGAGGGGTATGGCTACACCTTC.

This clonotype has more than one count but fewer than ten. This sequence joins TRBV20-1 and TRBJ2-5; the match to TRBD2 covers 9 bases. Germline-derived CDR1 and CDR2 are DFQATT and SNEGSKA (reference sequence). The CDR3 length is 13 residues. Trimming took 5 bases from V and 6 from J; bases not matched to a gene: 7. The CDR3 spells CSAPREGLKTQYF. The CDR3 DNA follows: TGCAGTGCTCCGCGGGAGGGGCTTAAGACCCAGTACTTC.

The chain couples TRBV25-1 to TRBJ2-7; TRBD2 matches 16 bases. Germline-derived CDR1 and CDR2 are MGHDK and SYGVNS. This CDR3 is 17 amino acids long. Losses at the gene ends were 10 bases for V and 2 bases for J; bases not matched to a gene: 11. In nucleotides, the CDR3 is TGTGCCACCGGGACTAGCGGGAGGGTACAGGACCCCTACGAGCAGTACTTC. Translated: CATGTSGRVQDPYEQYF.

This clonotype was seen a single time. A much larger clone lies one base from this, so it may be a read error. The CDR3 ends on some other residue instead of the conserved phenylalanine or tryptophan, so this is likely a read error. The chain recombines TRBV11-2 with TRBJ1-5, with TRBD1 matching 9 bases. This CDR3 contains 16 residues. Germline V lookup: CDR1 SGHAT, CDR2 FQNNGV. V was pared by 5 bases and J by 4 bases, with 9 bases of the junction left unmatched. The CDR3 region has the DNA TGTGCCAGCAGCGGGCCCGGGACAGGGATGAATCAGCCCCAGCATCTT. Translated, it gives CASSGPGTGMNQPQHL.

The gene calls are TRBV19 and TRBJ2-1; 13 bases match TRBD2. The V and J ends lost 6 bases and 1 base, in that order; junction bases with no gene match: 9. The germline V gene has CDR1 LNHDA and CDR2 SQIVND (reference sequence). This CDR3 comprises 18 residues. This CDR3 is CASSRLAGGPRSYNEQFF. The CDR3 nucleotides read TGTGCCAGTAGCCGACTAGCGGGAGGTCCGAGATCCTACAATGAGCAGTTCTTC.

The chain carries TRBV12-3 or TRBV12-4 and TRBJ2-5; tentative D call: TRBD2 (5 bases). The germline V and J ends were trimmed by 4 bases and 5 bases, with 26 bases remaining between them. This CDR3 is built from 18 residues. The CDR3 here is CASSYFGGAKGVWETQYF. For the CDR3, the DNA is TGTGCCAGCAGTTATTTCGGAGGTGCAAAGGGAGTTTGGGAGACCCAGTACTTC.